The subject of this entry is one TCR beta chain. Antigen unknown. V lost 4 bases and J lost 2, with 3 bases in between. Germline V gene lookup returns CDR1 SGHDN and CDR2 FVKESK. The CDR3 consists of 11 residues. The source of the sample is a study of tumor-infiltrating lymphocytes in localized non-small cell lung cancer. Study summary: Several tumor histologies, both smoking statuses, and some post-neoadjuvant chemotherapy samples were included. Broader study findings: Different pieces of the same tissue went to different assays, confounding technical variation with intratumor heterogeneity. IM1 and IM2 tumors showed no difference in T-cell fraction.

Profiled with immunoSEQ multiplex PCR; TCRdb holds only in-frame clones, not every one. The top ten hold approximately 9.8% of the sample, which has some 5,100 clones, 81% seen once. This chain links TRBV14 with TRBJ2-7, with D hard to call. The receptor's source is a human donor with non-small cell lung cancer. Source material: lung tumor tissue. CDR3: CASSLAYEQYF. CDR3 nucleotide sequence: TGTGCCAGCAGCCTCGCCTACGAGCAGTACTTC.